The source of this TCR beta chain is a study of cytomegalovirus exposure and HLA in healthy donors. The CDR3 is made up of 14 amino acids. CDR1 is SGHTS and CDR2 is YDEGEE in the germline V gene. PCR primers comprised 60 Vbeta and 13 Jbeta primers. TCRdb's copy holds only in-frame clones and misses some; the assay was immunoSEQ multiplex PCR. The sample has over 150,000 clones, 70% to 75% seen once. What was sequenced was PBMCs. This TCR derives from a man in his thirties or forties in good health and CMV-seropositive. The J gene is TRBJ2-5, the V gene TRBV5-8, with 8 bases lining up with TRBD2. The tail of the sequence fits TRBJ2-7 better, so the J call may be wrong. CDR3 loop: CASSLTLAGYEQYF. CDR3 DNA: TGTGCCAGCAGCTTGACCCTAGCGGGCTACGAGCAGTACTTC.